The sequence of this TCR beta chain was determined in a study of shared clonotypes between healthy human individuals. At the level of the study: The study used three CD4 naive, three CD4 memory, two CD8 naive and one CD8 memory plate per donor.

Produced via immunoSEQ multiplex PCR; TCRdb's table is partial and in-frame only. The sample lists over 2 million clones, roughly 95% occurring once. The CDR3 has 13 residues. Between the trimmed V and J ends, which lost 5 bases and 0 bases, there was a span of 4 bases. Per the germline V gene, CDR1 is ENHRY and CDR2 is SYGVKD. The chain has TRBV10-3 and TRBJ2-2; the D is unclear. This TCR came from a man aged 18-30 years in good health. Sequenced: naive CD4+ T cells sorted from blood. This sample's subset: CD45RA+ positively selected. The CDR3: CAISRSNTGELFF. The CDR3 nucleotides are TGTGCCATCAGTCGGTCGAACACCGGGGAGCTGTTTTTT.